Listed here is a single TCR beta chain. Its antigen remains undetermined. No much larger clone exists at a distance of one base, and base qualities are not known. The CDR3 starts with the cysteine, ends with the phenylalanine, and has 14 residues. Solely the CDR3 DNA is kept, with 42 bases framed from the first base. The CDR1 and CDR2 encoded by the germline V gene are MNHEY and SVGAGI. The germline ends are 12 bases apart after V is trimmed by 7 bases and J by 5 bases. Blood samples were collected up to 4 times in the first month after transplant and then at least monthly when available. The receptor library was made with the immunoSEQ multiplex PCR assay. High-throughput TCR-beta CDR3 sequencing of genomic DNA from most patients was performed by Adaptive Biotechnologies. The authors' pipeline ran thus. Adaptive's ImmunoSEQ software supplied the TCR sequencing data for 18 patients, while MiXCR and VDJtools were used to process a few other patients. CDR3 nucleotide sequences shared by donor and recipient were removed because the origin of these sequences could not be assigned. Alloreactive clones required at least 2-fold expansion over unstimulated cells and minimum CFSE-low frequency of 0.002% (template counts) or 0.001% (read counts). Mappable clones were those detected in sequenced pre-transplant spleen, lymph node, or MLR CFSE-low populations of the donor or recipient. The cumulative frequency of alloreactive clones was calculated as a percentage of all sequences, weighted by copy number. Not all clones reach the TCRdb copy of this immuneACCESS table, which keeps in-frame sequences only. Checked studies attribute under half of the gap to unresolved V genes and leave the rest unexplained. V and J calls and clone size are given by that table; D and trimming were obtained from the DNA. The sample contains roughly 25,000 clones, approximately 96% of them found a single time. The biggest ten clones account for 0.82% of the sample.

The data originate from a study of graft-versus-host responses after intestinal transplantation (dated by TCRdb to the early 2020s). With respect to the entire study: Multivisceral, liver-intestinal, or isolated intestinal transplants were received by the recipients. All recipients received anti-thymocyte globulin induction followed by maintenance tacrolimus and steroids for roughly 3 years. Graft-versus-host and host-versus-graft alloreactive T cell clones were tracked in the graft, circulation and bone marrow after intestinal transplantation using bulk TCR-beta CDR3 sequencing. To identify alloreactive clones, pre-transplant mixed lymphocyte reaction products were sequenced and compared with unstimulated pre-transplant donor and recipient T cells. Of the 20 to 30 intestinal transplant recipients enrolled in the cohort, one of whom was a retransplant, a few patients without pretransplant specimens were excluded. Donor T cell macrochimerism was defined as a peak of at least 4% donor T cells among recipient peripheral blood mononuclear cells. Rather than going through the commercial service, samples from three later patients were sequenced in-house on an Illumina MiSeq and processed with MiXCR.

What the research found in general, with its limitations: The relatively low number and heterogeneity of intestinal transplant patients limited the conclusions. GvH clones were found in recipient bone marrow, and some of the GvH clones appeared earlier in ileal mucosa or blood, which is consistent with an intestinal mucosal origin. High GvH to HvG T cell clonal ratios were observed in the allografts of patients with donor T cell macrochimerism. Early after transplant, peak levels of circulating GvH clones were associated with declines in HvG clones.

The chain is assembled from TRBV6-5 and TRBJ1-6, and the D gene may be TRBD1, 5 bases matching. This TCR was sampled from a human patient who received an intestinal transplant, so some T cells may come from the graft donor. Sequenced here: PBMCs, sampled roughly 32 days after intestinal transplant. The CDR3 protein is CASTRDYNNSPLHF. The DNA sequence reads TGTGCCAGCACCAGGGACTATAATAATTCACCCCTCCACTTT.